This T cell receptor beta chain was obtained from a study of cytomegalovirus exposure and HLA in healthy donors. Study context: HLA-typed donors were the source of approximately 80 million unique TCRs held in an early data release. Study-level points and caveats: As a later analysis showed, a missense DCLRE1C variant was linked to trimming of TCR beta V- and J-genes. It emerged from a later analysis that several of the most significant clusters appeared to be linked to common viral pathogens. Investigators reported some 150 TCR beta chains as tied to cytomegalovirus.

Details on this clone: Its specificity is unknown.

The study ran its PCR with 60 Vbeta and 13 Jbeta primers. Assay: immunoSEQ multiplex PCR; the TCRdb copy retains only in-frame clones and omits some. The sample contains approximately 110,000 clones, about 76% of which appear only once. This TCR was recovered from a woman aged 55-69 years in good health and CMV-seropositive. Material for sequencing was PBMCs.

The CDR3, as DNA: TGTGCCAGCAGCGTAGCCGATGGGGACAGGGCGTACGAGCAGTACTTC. Encoded protein: CASSVADGDRAYEQYF. The chain employs TRBV9 and TRBJ2-7; 9 nucleotides line up with TRBD1. The CDR3 runs 16 residues. V lost 0 bases to trimming and J lost 4 bases; unmatched junction nucleotides: 8. Germline loops: CDR1 SGDLS, CDR2 YYNGEE. Together with reference TRBV9 and TRBJ2-7, the CDR3 gives the full variable domain: DSGVTQTPKHLITATGQRVTLRCSPRSGDLSVYWYQQSLDQGLQFLIQYYNGEERAKGNILERFSAQQFPDLHSELNLSSLELGDSALYFCASSVADGDRAYEQYFGPGTRLTVT.